This T cell receptor (beta chain) was obtained from a study of OX40 agonist ivuxolimab in advanced cancers. About the research overall: Three patients, one with hepatocellular carcinoma and two with cutaneous melanoma, responded partially.

The sampling schedule covered blood at baseline, cycle 4 day 1, and cycle 7 day 1. Here immunoSEQ multiplex PCR was the method, and the copy in TCRdb shows in-frame clones only, minus some. This sample yields 30,000 to 35,000 clones, of which around 85% are seen a single time; more than 14% belongs to the top ten. The TCR was taken from an adult with an advanced solid tumor such as melanoma, head and neck, liver or kidney cancer. The input for sequencing was CD4+ or CD8+ T cells sorted from blood, taken in a trial of the OX40 agonist ivuxolimab.

CDR3 sequence: CASTPRNWDNEQFF. The CDR3 nucleotides are TGTGCCAGCACCCCCAGGAATTGGGACAATGAGCAGTTCTTC. V is TRBV6-1 and J is TRBJ2-1; D is unresolved. V was shortened by 7 bases and J by 5 bases, with 15 bases between the two germline ends. This CDR3 spans 14 amino acids. Looked up from germline, CDR1 is MNHNS and CDR2 is SASEGT.